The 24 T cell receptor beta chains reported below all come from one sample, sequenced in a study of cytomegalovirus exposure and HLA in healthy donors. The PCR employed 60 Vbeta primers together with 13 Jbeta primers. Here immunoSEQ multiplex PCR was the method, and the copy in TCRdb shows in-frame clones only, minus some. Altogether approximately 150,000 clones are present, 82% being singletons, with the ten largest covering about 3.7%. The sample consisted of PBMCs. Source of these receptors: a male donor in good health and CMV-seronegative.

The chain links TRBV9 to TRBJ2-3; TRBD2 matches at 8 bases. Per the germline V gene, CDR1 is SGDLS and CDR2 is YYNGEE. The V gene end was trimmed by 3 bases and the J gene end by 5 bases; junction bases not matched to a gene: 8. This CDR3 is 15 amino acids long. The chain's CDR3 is CASSAGRVDRDTQYF. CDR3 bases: TGTGCCAGCAGCGCCGGGAGGGTTGATAGAGATACGCAGTATTTT. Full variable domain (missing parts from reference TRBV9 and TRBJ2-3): DSGVTQTPKHLITATGQRVTLRCSPRSGDLSVYWYQQSLDQGLQFLIQYYNGEERAKGNILERFSAQQFPDLHSELNLSSLELGDSALYFCASSAGRVDRDTQYFGPGTRLTVL.

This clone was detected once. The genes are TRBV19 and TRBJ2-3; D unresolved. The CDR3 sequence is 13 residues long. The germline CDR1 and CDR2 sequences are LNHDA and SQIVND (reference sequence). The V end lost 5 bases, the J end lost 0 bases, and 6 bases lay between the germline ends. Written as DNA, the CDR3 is TGTGCCAGTAGTGAGACTAGCACAGATACGCAGTATTTT. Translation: CASSETSTDTQYF.

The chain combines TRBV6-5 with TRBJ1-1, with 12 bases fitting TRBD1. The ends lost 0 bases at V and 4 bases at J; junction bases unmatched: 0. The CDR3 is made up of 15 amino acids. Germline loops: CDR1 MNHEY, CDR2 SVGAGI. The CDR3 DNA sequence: TGTGCCAGCAGTTACTCGGGACAGGGGGCCACTGAAGCTTTCTTT. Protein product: CASSYSGQGATEAFF.

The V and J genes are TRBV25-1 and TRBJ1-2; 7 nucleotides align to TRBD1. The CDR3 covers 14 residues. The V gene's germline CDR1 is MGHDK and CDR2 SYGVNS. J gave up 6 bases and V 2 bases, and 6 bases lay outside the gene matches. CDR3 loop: CASSELGTVDGYTF. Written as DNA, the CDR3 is TGTGCCAGCAGTGAACTAGGGACAGTCGATGGCTACACCTTC.

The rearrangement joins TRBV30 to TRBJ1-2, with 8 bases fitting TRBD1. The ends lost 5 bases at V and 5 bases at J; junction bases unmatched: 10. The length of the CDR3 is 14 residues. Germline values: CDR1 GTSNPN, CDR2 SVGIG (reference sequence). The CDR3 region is CAWDRGELGYGYTF. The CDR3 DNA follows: TGTGCCTGGGACAGGGGCGAGCTGGGTTATGGCTACACCTTC.

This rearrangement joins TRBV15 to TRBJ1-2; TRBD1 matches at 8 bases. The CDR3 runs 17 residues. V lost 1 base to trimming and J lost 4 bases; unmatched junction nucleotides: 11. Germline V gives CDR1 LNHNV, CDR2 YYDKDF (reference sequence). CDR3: CATSRASRTGTGYGYTF. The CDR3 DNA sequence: TGTGCCACCAGCAGAGCCTCGCGGACAGGGACTGGCTATGGCTACACCTTC.

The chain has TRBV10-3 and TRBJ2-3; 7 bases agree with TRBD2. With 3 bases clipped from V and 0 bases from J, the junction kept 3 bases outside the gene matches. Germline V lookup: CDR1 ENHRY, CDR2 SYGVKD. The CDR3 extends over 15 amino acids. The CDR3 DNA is TGTGCCATCAGTGAACGACTAGCTAGCACAGATACGCAGTATTTT. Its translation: CAISERLASTDTQYF.

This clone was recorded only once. The CDR3 nucleotides are TGTGCCAGCAGCTTCTTGGGGAGAAACAATGAGCAGTTCTTC. It translates to CASSFLGRNNEQFF. The V call is TRBV7-2, the J call TRBJ2-1, with D tentatively TRBD2 (5 bases). CDR3 length: 14 residues. The V gene lost 3 bases and the J gene lost 5 bases, with 11 bases spanning the gap. The V gene's germline CDR1 is SGHTA and CDR2 FQGNSA.

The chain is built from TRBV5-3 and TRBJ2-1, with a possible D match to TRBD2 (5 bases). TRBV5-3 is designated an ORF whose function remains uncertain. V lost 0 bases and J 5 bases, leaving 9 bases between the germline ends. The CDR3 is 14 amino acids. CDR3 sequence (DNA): TGTGCCAGAAGCTTGGACGGGGTTCACAATGAGCAGTTCTTC. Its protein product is CARSLDGVHNEQFF.

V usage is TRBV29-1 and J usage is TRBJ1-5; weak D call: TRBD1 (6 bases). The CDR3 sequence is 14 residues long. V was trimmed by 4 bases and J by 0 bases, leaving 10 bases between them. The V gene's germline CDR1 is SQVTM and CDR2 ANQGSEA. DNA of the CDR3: TGCAGCGTTGGGGCAGGGGATAGCAATCAGCCCCAGCATTTT. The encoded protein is CSVGAGDSNQPQHF.

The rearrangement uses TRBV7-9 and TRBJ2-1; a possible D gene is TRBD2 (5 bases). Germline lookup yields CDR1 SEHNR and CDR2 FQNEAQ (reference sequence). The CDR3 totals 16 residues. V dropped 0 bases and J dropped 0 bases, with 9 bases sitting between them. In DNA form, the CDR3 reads TGTGCCAGCAGCTTAGCCCAAGCGGCCTCCTACAATGAGCAGTTCTTC. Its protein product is CASSLAQAASYNEQFF. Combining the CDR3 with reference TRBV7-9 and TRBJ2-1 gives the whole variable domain DTGVSQNPRHKITKRGQNVTFRCDPISEHNRLYWYRQTLGQGPEFLTYFQNEAQLEKSRLLSDRFSAERPKGSFSTLEIQRTEQGDSAMYLCASSLAQAASYNEQFFGPGTRLTVL.

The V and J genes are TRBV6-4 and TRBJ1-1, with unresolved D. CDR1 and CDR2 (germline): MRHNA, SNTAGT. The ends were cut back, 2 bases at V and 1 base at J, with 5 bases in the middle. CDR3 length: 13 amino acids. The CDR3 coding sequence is TGTGCCAGCAGTGACAGCCCGAACACTGAAGCTTTCTTT. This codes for CASSDSPNTEAFF.

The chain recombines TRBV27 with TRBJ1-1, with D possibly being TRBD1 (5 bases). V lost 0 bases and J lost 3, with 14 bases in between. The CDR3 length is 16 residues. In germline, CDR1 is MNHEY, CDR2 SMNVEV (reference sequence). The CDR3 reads CASSLSGHPGDTEAFF. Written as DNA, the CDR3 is TGTGCCAGCAGTTTATCCGGACACCCTGGGGACACTGAAGCTTTCTTT.

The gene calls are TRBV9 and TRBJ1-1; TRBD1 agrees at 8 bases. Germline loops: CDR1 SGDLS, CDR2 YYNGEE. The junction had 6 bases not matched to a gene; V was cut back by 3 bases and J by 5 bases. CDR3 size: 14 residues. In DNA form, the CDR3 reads TGTGCCAGCAGCGGGACAGGGCTCGAAACTGAAGCTTTCTTT. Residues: CASSGTGLETEAFF.

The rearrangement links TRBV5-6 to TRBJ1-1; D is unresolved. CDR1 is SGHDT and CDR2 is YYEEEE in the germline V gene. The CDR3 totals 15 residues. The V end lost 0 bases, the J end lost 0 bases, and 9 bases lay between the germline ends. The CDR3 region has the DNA TGTGCCAGCAGCTTGGTAAACAAAGTGAACACTGAAGCTTTCTTT. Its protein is CASSLVNKVNTEAFF. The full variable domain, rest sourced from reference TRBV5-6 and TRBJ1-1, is DAGVTQSPTHLIKTRGQQVTLRCSPKSGHDTVSWYQQALGQGPQFIFQYYEEEERQRGNFPDRFSGHQFPNYSSELNVNALLLGDSALYLCASSLVNKVNTEAFFGQGTRLTVV.

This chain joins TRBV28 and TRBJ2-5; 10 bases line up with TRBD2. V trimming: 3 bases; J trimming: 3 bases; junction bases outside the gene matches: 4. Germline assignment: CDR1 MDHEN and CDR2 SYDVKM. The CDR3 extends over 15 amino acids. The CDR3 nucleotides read TGTGCCAGCAGTTTTAGCGGGAGGCCAAAAGAGACCCAGTACTTC. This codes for CASSFSGRPKETQYF. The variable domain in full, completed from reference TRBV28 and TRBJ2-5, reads DVKVTQSSRYLVKRTGEKVFLECVQDMDHENMFWYRQDPGLGLRLIYFSYDVKMKEKGDIPEGYSVSREKKERFSLILESASTNQTSMYLCASSFSGRPKETQYFGPGTRLLVL.

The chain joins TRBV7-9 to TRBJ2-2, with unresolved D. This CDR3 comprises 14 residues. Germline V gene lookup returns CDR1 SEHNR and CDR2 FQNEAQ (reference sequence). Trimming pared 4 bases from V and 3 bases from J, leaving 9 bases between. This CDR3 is CASSSRRDTGELFF. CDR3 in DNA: TGTGCCAGCAGCTCCCGCCGGGACACCGGGGAGCTGTTTTTT.

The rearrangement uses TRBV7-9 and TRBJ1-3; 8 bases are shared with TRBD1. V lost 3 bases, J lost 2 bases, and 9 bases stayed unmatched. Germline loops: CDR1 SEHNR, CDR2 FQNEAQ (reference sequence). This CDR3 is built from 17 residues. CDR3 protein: CASSFRGLSVPGNTIYF. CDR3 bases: TGTGCCAGCAGCTTCAGGGGGCTTAGTGTCCCTGGAAACACCATATATTTT.

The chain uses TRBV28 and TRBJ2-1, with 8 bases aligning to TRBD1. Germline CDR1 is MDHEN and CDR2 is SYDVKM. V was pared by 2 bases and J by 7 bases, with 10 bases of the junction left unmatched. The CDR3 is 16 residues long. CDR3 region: CASSLTQGATRNEQFF. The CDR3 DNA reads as TGTGCCAGCAGTTTAACTCAGGGGGCAACTAGGAATGAGCAGTTCTTC.

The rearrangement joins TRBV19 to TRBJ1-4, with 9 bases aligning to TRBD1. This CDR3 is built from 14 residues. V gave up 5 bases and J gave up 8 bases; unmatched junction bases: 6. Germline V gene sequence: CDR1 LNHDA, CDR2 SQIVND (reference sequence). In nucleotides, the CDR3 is TGTGCCAGTAGTTGGGGGACAGGGAGGGAAAAACTGTTTTTT. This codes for CASSWGTGREKLFF.

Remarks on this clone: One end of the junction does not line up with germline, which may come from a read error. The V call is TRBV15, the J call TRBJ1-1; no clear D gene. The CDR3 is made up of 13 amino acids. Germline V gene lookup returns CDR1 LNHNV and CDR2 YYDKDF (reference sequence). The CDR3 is CATSRERTAEAFF. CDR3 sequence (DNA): TGTGCCACCAGCCGAGAGCGGACTGCTGAAGCTTTCTTT.

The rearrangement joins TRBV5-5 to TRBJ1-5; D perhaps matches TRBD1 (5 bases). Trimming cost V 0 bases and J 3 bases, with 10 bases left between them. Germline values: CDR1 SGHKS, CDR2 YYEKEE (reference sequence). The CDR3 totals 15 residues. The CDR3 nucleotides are TGTGCCAGCAGCTTGGTTTCAGGGTACAATCAGCCCCAGCATTTT. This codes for CASSLVSGYNQPQHF.

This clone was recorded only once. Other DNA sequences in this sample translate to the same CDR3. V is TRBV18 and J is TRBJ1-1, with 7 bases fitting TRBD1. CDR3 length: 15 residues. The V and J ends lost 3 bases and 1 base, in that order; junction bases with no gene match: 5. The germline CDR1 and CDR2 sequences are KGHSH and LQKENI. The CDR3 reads CASSPRTGENTEAFF. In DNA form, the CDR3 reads TGTGCCAGCTCACCTCGAACAGGGGAGAACACTGAAGCTTTCTTT.

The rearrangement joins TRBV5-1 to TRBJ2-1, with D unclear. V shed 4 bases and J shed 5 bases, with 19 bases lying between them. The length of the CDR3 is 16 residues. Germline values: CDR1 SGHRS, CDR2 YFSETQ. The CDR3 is CASSPKLSWANNEQFF. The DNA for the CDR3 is TGCGCCAGCAGCCCAAAGCTGAGTTGGGCGAACAATGAGCAGTTCTTC.